Described below is a single T cell receptor beta chain sequence and its context. This table comes from immunoSEQ multiplex PCR, and its TCRdb copy is limited to in-frame clones, with some not included. The sample records roughly 150,000 clones, around 91% being singletons. These data are taken from a study of blood T cell repertoires in COVID-19. The CDR3 sequence is 12 residues long. CDR1 is KGHSH, CDR2 LQKENI, per germline. Between the trimmed V and J ends, which lost 6 bases and 9 bases, there was a span of 15 bases. The V and J genes are TRBV18 and TRBJ2-7; tentatively, D is TRBD1 (5 bases). This TCR derives from a woman aged 40 to 50 with acute or convalescent COVID-19. The specimen sequenced was peripheral blood. Here the CDR3 reads CASSFGVQGQYF. The CDR3 nucleotides read TGTGCCAGCTCGTTTGGGGTGCAGGGGCAGTACTTC.